The rows below give T cell receptor beta chains drawn from one sample of a study of beta chain features in type 1 diabetes. Generated by immunoSEQ multiplex PCR, the TCRdb table keeps only in-frame clones and is missing some. This table holds fewer than 900,000 clones, roughly 16% found once. The sequenced material came from naive CD4+ T cells from blood. The source is a woman younger than 30 in good health. CDR3s include the opening cysteine and the closing phenylalanine or tryptophan. Each record gives: V gene, clone size, D gene, J gene, CDR3 DNA, CDR3 protein. A D gene is named only where the DNA matches it firmly. Size tells how often a clone was seen (once, few, many) or the class of an expanded clone, and some rows leave it out.

>TRBV29-1|few|.|TRBJ2-1
TGCAGCGTCCAAGTCCAGGTCAATGAGCAGTTCTTC
CSVQVQVNEQFF
>TRBV6-1|.|.|TRBJ2-5
TGTGCCAGCAGCAACCGTCCACTGGGAGTGACCCAGTACTTC
CASSNRPLGVTQYF
>TRBV6-4|.|.|TRBJ2-4
TGTGCCAGCCCCGTAGCCAAAAACATTCAGTACTTC
CASPVAKNIQYF
>TRBV4-1|few|TRBD1|TRBJ2-4
TGCGCCAGCAGCCAAGGGACAGGGTCCAAAAACATTCAGTACTTC
CASSQGTGSKNIQYF
>TRBV6-5|.|TRBD2|TRBJ2-7
TGTGCCAGCAGTTCCCGGACTAGCGGGATCTACGAGCAGTACTTC
CASSSRTSGIYEQYF
>TRBV7-3|.|.|TRBJ2-2
TGTGCCAGCAGCTTCTCGCAGGGCCTTGAGACCGGGGAGCTGTTTTTT
CASSFSQGLETGELFF
>TRBV28|few|TRBD2|TRBJ2-7
TGTGCCAGCAGGATAGGACTAGCGGGGCCCAAATACGAGCAGTACTTC
CASRIGLAGPKYEQYF
>TRBV23-1|many|TRBD1|TRBJ1-1
TGCGCCAGCAGTCAATCGACAGGGTTCGGCACTGAAGCTTTCTTT
CASSQSTGFGTEAFF
>TRBV4-2|few|.|TRBJ2-7
TGTGCCAGCAGCCAAGTAACTACTAGCTCCTACGAGCAGTACTTC
CASSQVTTSSYEQYF
>TRBV5-1|few|.|TRBJ2-1
TGCGCCAGCAGCTTGGAGCGACAGGAGCAGTTCTTC
CASSLERQEQFF
>TRBV20-1|.|.|TRBJ2-1
TGCAGTGCTTTCCCGGGGTTTCGTCGGTTCTTC
CSAFPGFRRFF
>TRBV19|few|TRBD1|TRBJ1-2
TGTGCCAGTAACTCCCTAGGACAGGGTCAATTCTATGGCTACACCTTC
CASNSLGQGQFYGYTF
>TRBV15|few|.|TRBJ2-1
TGTGCCACCAGCAGAGGTAGTCAGGCCTCCTACAATGAGCAGTTCTTC
CATSRGSQASYNEQFF
>TRBV4-2|.|.|TRBJ2-5
TGTGCCAGCAGCCAAGACAGGGCAGAGACCCAGTACTTC
CASSQDRAETQYF
>TRBV5-1|few|TRBD1|TRBJ2-3
TGCGCCAGCAGCTCCCGGGACAGTCGCACAGATACGCAGTATTTT
CASSSRDSRTDTQYF
>TRBV28|.|.|TRBJ1-2
TGTGCCAGCGTTGGCTCATGGGGGCGAGGGAGCTATGGCTACACCTTC
CASVGSWGRGSYGYTF
>TRBV28|.|.|TRBJ2-7
TGTGCCAGCAGTATTGACATGGAGGCTTACGAGCAGTACTTC
CASSIDMEAYEQYF
>TRBV5-6|.|.|TRBJ1-1
TGTGCCAGCAGCCTTGGCGATAGAGGGACTGAAGCTTTCTTT
CASSLGDRGTEAFF
>TRBV6-1|few|TRBD2|TRBJ2-7
TGTGCCAGCAGTGCACTAGCGGGAACTGAGCAGTACTTC
CASSALAGTEQYF
>TRBV10-3|few|.|TRBJ2-2
TGTGCCATCAGTGTTCTCGGCGGAACGAACACCGGGGAGCTGTTTTTT
CAISVLGGTNTGELFF
>TRBV6-6|.|.|TRBJ2-7
TGTGCCAGCAGTACGGTGGGAGCCTACGAGCAGTACTTC
CASSTVGAYEQYF
>TRBV11-1|.|TRBD1|TRBJ1-2
TGTGCCAGCAGCCGGACAGGGAATGGCTACACCTTC
CASSRTGNGYTF
>TRBV7-9|few|TRBD1|TRBJ1-4
TGTGCCAGCAGTTCTATCGGATCCGGGACAGGGCATGAAAAACTGTTTTTT
CASSSIGSGTGHEKLFF
>TRBV29-1|few|TRBD2|TRBJ2-3
TGCAGCGGCACCCTAGCGGGAGCGGCAGATACGCAGTATTTT
CSGTLAGAADTQYF
>TRBV5-1|few|.|TRBJ1-1
TGCGCCAGCAGCTCGCCGGGGGGGCCCACTGAAGCTTTCTTT
CASSSPGGPTEAFF
>TRBV14|few|.|TRBJ2-1
TGTGCCAGCAGCCAAGCACGGAGCCAGAGTTGGAATGAGCAGTTCTTC
CASSQARSQSWNEQFF
>TRBV5-6|.|.|TRBJ2-3
TGTGCCAGCAGCTTGGAAGTCGGACCGGGTCACGGAACGCAGTATTTT
CASSLEVGPGHGTQYF
>TRBV9|few|TRBD2|TRBJ2-7
TGTGCCAGCAGCGTCGAGCATGGGGCGGGAGTGTACGAGCAGTACTTC
CASSVEHGAGVYEQYF
>TRBV6-6|.|TRBD2|TRBJ2-7
TGTGCCAGCAGACGGACTAGCGGGAGTCTCAACGAGCAGTACTTC
CASRRTSGSLNEQYF
>TRBV5-1|few|TRBD1|TRBJ1-2
TGCGCCAGCAGCTTTGGGACAGGGGATGGCTACACCTTC
CASSFGTGDGYTF
>TRBV7-9|few|TRBD1|TRBJ1-1
TGTGCCAGCAGCTTACAGACAGGGGTGACTGAAGCTTTCTTT
CASSLQTGVTEAFF
>TRBV18|.|.|TRBJ2-4
TGTGCCAGCTCACCACCTCCCGCCAAAAACATTCAGTACTTC
CASSPPPAKNIQYF
>TRBV5-1|.|.|TRBJ2-3
TGCGCCAGCAGCTTGTTGGGGGCCGATACGCAGTATTTT
CASSLLGADTQYF
>TRBV29-1|.|TRBD2|TRBJ2-5
TGCAGCGTCGGGACTAGCGGGAGCGTCGGGGAGACCCAGTACTTC
CSVGTSGSVGETQYF
>TRBV11-2|.|.|TRBJ2-3
TGTGCCAGCAGCAGGGGGGGAGATACGCAGTATTTT
CASSRGGDTQYF
>TRBV10-3|.|.|TRBJ1-1
TGTGCCATCAGAGGGACGGTGAACACTGAAGCTTTCTTT
CAIRGTVNTEAFF
>TRBV4-3|.|TRBD2|TRBJ2-7
TGCGCCAGCAGCCTCTCTAGACTAGCGGGAGCCGCCTACGAGCAGTACTTC
CASSLSRLAGAAYEQYF
>TRBV7-9|.|TRBD2|TRBJ2-1
TGTGCCAGCAGCTTACGGCAGACTAGCGGGGTCAATGAGCAGTTCTTC
CASSLRQTSGVNEQFF
>TRBV10-1|.|.|TRBJ1-3
TGCGCCAGCAGTGAGAGTGGAGGCCCTGGAAACACCATATATTTT
CASSESGGPGNTIYF
>TRBV29-1|.|.|TRBJ2-1
TGCAGCGTAAACACTTACAATGAGCAGTTCTTC
CSVNTYNEQFF
>TRBV18|few|.|TRBJ2-1
TGTGCCAGCTCAGTAGCGGCGCTCTCCTACAATGAGCAGTTCTTC
CASSVAALSYNEQFF
>TRBV4-3|few|.|TRBJ2-5
TGCGCCAGCAGCCAGATGGGGGGCGTGTCGGAGACCCAGTACTTC
CASSQMGGVSETQYF
>TRBV28|.|.|TRBJ2-7
TGTGCCAGCAGCCAAAGGGAGAAGTCCTACGAGCAGTACTTC
CASSQREKSYEQYF
>TRBV28|.|.|TRBJ2-1
TGTGCCAGCAGTTCCGGTACCTACAATGAGCAGTTCTTC
CASSSGTYNEQFF
>TRBV2|.|.|TRBJ2-3
TGTGCCAGCAAAATAGGATTTGGCACAGATACGCAGTATTTT
CASKIGFGTDTQYF
>TRBV10-3|few|.|TRBJ1-1
TGTGCCATCATGCAGGGGATGAACACTGAAGCTTTCTTT
CAIMQGMNTEAFF
>TRBV27|few|.|TRBJ1-5
TGTGCCAGCAGGGATCCGGGTATGGGTCAGCCCCAGCATTTT
CASRDPGMGQPQHF
>TRBV5-1|.|TRBD2|TRBJ2-7
TGCGCCAGCAGCTTGTTTCTAGCGGATGGTGCCTACGAGCAGTACTTC
CASSLFLADGAYEQYF
>TRBV5-6|.|.|TRBJ2-3
TGTGCCAGCAGCACCTTCAGCTCTACGCAGTATTTT
CASSTFSSTQYF
>TRBV4-3|few|.|TRBJ1-1
TGCGCCAGCAGCCAAGATAGGGCTATGGCTGAAGCTTTCTTT
CASSQDRAMAEAFF
>TRBV6-5|few|TRBD2|TRBJ2-1
TGTGCCAGCAGTTCTTCTCGCGGGAGCTCCTACAATGAGCAGTTCTTC
CASSSSRGSSYNEQFF
>TRBV7-2|.|.|TRBJ2-2
TGTGCCAGCAGCTCCGGCGCCGGGGAGCTGTTTTTT
CASSSGAGELFF
>TRBV5-1|few|TRBD2|TRBJ2-3
TGCGCCAGCAGGACCCCCCGGGGAGGGCGCACAGATACGCAGTATTTT
CASRTPRGGRTDTQYF
>TRBV5-4|few|TRBD2|TRBJ2-1
TGTGCCAGCAGCTCACGGACTAGCGGGATTTGGAATGAGCAGTTCTTC
CASSSRTSGIWNEQFF
>TRBV28|few|.|TRBJ2-7
TGTGCCAGCAGTCCCGCGGCGTGGTCCTACGAGCAGTACTTC
CASSPAAWSYEQYF